These 22 T cell receptor beta chains were all obtained from the same sample, sequenced in a study of CD8 T cells in ankylosing spondylitis. Each CDR3 protein is one row after TCRdb ran MiXCR on the 5' RACE reads. The table includes 130,000 or so distinct CDR3 sequences, over 6% detected once. Input material: blood, either unsorted or a sorted T cell fraction (not recorded which). These receptors came from a male donor with ankylosing spondylitis or in good health (not recorded which).

This clonotype came up many times. The chain employs TRBV20-1 and TRBJ1-1, with D perhaps TRBD1 (6 bases). CDR1 is DFQATT and CDR2 is SNEGSKA in the germline V gene (reference sequence). With 6 bases removed from V and 2 bases from J, the gap between germline ends came to 16 bases. The CDR3 contains 14 residues. CDR3 nucleotide sequence: TGCAGTGCCACCAGGACAGACTTTAACACTGAAGCTTTCTTT. It codes for CSATRTDFNTEAFF.

This clonotype appeared many times. This chain uses TRBV29-1 with TRBJ2-3; D is unclear. CDR1 and CDR2 from the germline V gene are SQVTM and ANQGSEA. The CDR3 contains 13 residues. Trimming left V 3 bases short and J 6 bases short, with 13 bases between. CDR3 sequence: CSVDGPRRDTQYF. In DNA, the CDR3 is TGCAGCGTTGATGGACCTCGAAGGGATACGCAGTATTTT.

This clonotype was detected once. This sequence may be a read error, since a much larger clone differs from it by one base. Lacking the conserved final phenylalanine or tryptophan, this CDR3 likely reflects a read error. The chain employs TRBV7-9 and TRBJ1-2; 10 bases are a match to TRBD1. This CDR3 is 14 amino acids long. Unmatched junction bases numbered 8, after V lost 10 bases and J lost 3 bases. Germline V lookup: CDR1 SEHNR, CDR2 FQNEAQ (reference sequence). This CDR3 reads CATPGQGEYYGYTL. The CDR3, as DNA: TGTGCCACCCCCGGACAGGGGGAATACTATGGCTACACCCTC.

This clonotype was counted many times. This rearrangement joins TRBV28 to TRBJ2-5; no clear D. Deletions cut 10 bases from V and 6 bases from J, with 15 bases between. CDR1 MDHEN and CDR2 SYDVKM come from the germline V gene. The CDR3 spans 12 residues. CDR3 sequence: CATELGGKTQYF. The CDR3 DNA is TGTGCCACCGAGTTGGGTGGGAAGACCCAGTACTTC.

This clonotype occurred once. A read error may be the cause here, since a much bigger clone is one base away. The chain carries TRBV12-3 or TRBV12-4 and TRBJ2-7, with 7 bases fitting TRBD1. This CDR3 has 13 residues. The junction had 11 bases not matched to a gene; V was cut back by 8 bases and J by 7 bases. CDR3 DNA sequence: TGTGCCAGCGGTTCACAGGGGTTTGGGGAGCAGTACTTC. This codes for CASGSQGFGEQYF.

The V and J genes are TRBV12-3 or TRBV12-4 and TRBJ2-2, with 14 bases aligning to TRBD2. The CDR3 is 18 residues long. V trimming: 11 bases; J trimming: 7 bases; junction bases outside the gene matches: 18. In DNA form, the CDR3 reads TGTGCCCTCAGTTCTGATTTTCGGACTAGCGGGAGGAGCGGGGAGCTGTTTTTT. This sequence encodes CALSSDFRTSGRSGELFF.

In its sample, this clonotype was seen a few times. This rearrangement joins TRBV7-9 to TRBJ1-2; tentative D call: TRBD1 (6 bases). V lost 1 base and J 6 bases, leaving 9 bases between the germline ends. CDR3 length equals 13 residues. Germline CDR1 and CDR2: SEHNR and FQNEAQ (reference sequence). CDR3 DNA sequence: TGTGCCAGCAGCTTAGACAGGGTTGATGGCTACACCTTC. It codes for CASSLDRVDGYTF.

Ten or more counts support this clonotype. This sequence joins TRBV20-1 and TRBJ1-1, with D hard to call. Germline V gene lookup returns CDR1 DFQATT and CDR2 SNEGSKA (reference sequence). This CDR3 comprises 13 residues. The ends were cut back, 2 bases at V and 0 bases at J, with 7 bases in the middle. CDR3 in amino acids: CSARRYLNTEAFF. CDR3 DNA sequence: TGCAGTGCTAGACGTTACTTGAACACTGAAGCTTTCTTT.

This clonotype was detected many times. DNA for the CDR3: TGTGCCAGCAGCTCCTCCTATGACAGGGCTAGGAGTGAGCAGTTCTTC. Residues: CASSSSYDRARSEQFF. The chain joins TRBV11-2 to TRBJ2-1; 7 bases line up with TRBD1. The CDR3 sequence is 16 residues long. Germline V lookup: CDR1 SGHAT, CDR2 FQNNGV. V trimming: 4 bases; J trimming: 9 bases; junction bases outside the gene matches: 15.

This clonotype was picked up many times. This chain links TRBV28 with TRBJ2-2; no clear D. V lost 5 bases to trimming and J lost 0 bases, with 7 bases between them. Per germline, CDR1 MDHEN and CDR2 SYDVKM. The CDR3 is made up of 14 amino acids. The CDR3 loop reads CASSLKPNTGELFF. In nucleotides, the CDR3 is TGTGCCAGCAGTCTTAAACCGAACACCGGGGAGCTGTTTTTT.

The chain joins TRBV5-1 to TRBJ2-2; no clear D. Deletions cut 3 bases from V and 10 bases from J, with 10 bases between. Germline CDR1 SGHRS, CDR2 YFSETQ. This CDR3 has 12 amino acids. CDR3 sequence reads: CASSSDAAELFF. As DNA, the CDR3 is TGCGCCAGCAGCTCGGACGCGGCGGAGCTGTTTTTT.

This clonotype was recorded many times. The chain combines TRBV6-4 with TRBJ2-2, with D tentatively TRBD1 (6 bases). Germline CDR1 is MRHNA and CDR2 is SNTAGT. Trimming took off 6 bases at V and 6 bases at J, with 14 bases between the two ends. CDR3 length: 14 amino acids. The CDR3 here is CASRQQGWAGELFF. The CDR3 region has the DNA TGTGCCAGCAGACAACAGGGATGGGCCGGGGAGCTGTTTTTT.

The table lists this clonotype with many counts. The gene calls are TRBV5-1 and TRBJ2-5, with TRBD2 matching over 8 bases. The CDR3 is made up of 17 amino acids. The germline V gene has CDR1 SGHRS and CDR2 YFSETQ. J was trimmed by 1 base and V by 3 bases; bases with no gene match: 11. CDR3 residues: CASSWNLAGGLQETQYF. The DNA of the CDR3 is TGCGCCAGCAGCTGGAATCTAGCGGGCGGACTCCAAGAGACCCAGTACTTC.

This clonotype was seen repeatedly, ten times or more. The chain combines TRBV5-1 with TRBJ1-2; 7 bases agree with TRBD1. Germline values: CDR1 SGHRS, CDR2 YFSETQ. This CDR3 spans 16 amino acids. J was trimmed by 4 bases and V by 4 bases; bases with no gene match: 13. As DNA, the CDR3 is TGCGCCAGCAGCGCCGGACAGGTTCCTTCGGGCTATGGCTACACCTTC. Its protein product is CASSAGQVPSGYGYTF.

In this sample, this clonotype turned up many times. The V call is TRBV5-1, the J call TRBJ1-5, with D perhaps TRBD1 (6 bases). Trimming removed 0 bases from V and 3 bases from J, with 7 bases in between. The germline CDR1 and CDR2 sequences are SGHRS and YFSETQ. The CDR3 has 14 amino acids. This CDR3 reads CASSLGQVNQPQHF. The CDR3 DNA is TGCGCCAGCAGCTTGGGACAGGTCAATCAGCCCCAGCATTTT.

In its sample, this clonotype was seen many times. The gene calls are TRBV7-2 and TRBJ2-2; the D gene is possibly TRBD2 (6 bases). This CDR3 is 14 amino acids long. The V end was cut by 2 bases, the J end by 7 bases, with 11 bases between. The germline CDR1 and CDR2 sequences are SGHTA and FQGNSA. This CDR3 is CASSLSGVDGELFF. CDR3 bases: TGTGCCAGCAGCTTATCGGGAGTAGACGGGGAGCTGTTTTTT. Full variable domain (rest looked up from reference TRBV7-2 and TRBJ2-2): GAGVSQSPSNKVTEKGKDVELRCDPISGHTALYWYRQSLGQGLEFLIYFQGNSAPDKSGLPSDRFSAERTGGSVSTLTIQRTQQEDSAVYLCASSLSGVDGELFFGEGSRLTVL.

With regard to this clonotype: Given a much more abundant clone one base away, this may be a read error. The chain carries TRBV20-1 and TRBJ2-7; 8 nucleotides align to TRBD1. CDR1 is DFQATT, CDR2 SNEGSKA, per germline (reference sequence). This CDR3 has 12 residues. Trimming cost V 5 bases and J 6 bases; bases outside gene matches: 6. CDR3 DNA: TGCAGTGCTCCAGGGGGCACCTCCGAGCAGTACTTC. It encodes CSAPGGTSEQYF.

This clonotype has at least ten counts. J is TRBJ2-7 and V is TRBV20-1; 7 nucleotides agree with TRBD2. From germline, CDR1 is DFQATT and CDR2 SNEGSKA (reference sequence). CDR3 size: 12 residues. V trimming: 6 bases; J trimming: 4 bases; junction bases outside the gene matches: 6. CDR3 loop: CSAIRLAYEQYF. For the CDR3, the DNA is TGCAGTGCCATACGACTAGCTTACGAGCAGTACTTC.

This clonotype was detected ten times or more. This chain joins TRBV6-5 and TRBJ2-1; D is possibly TRBD2 (6 bases). The CDR3 totals 16 residues. V lost 5 bases and J 6 bases, leaving 20 bases between the germline ends. Germline assignment: CDR1 MNHEY and CDR2 SVGAGI. CDR3 sequence (DNA): TGTGCCAGCAGTACTCAGGACTACCGTCTCCGCAATGAGCAGTTCTTC. This codes for CASSTQDYRLRNEQFF.

This clonotype has a handful of counts. The V and J genes are TRBV20-1 and TRBJ2-5; D ambiguous. This CDR3 has 12 residues. Trimming pared 2 bases from V and 5 bases from J, leaving 9 bases between. CDR1 and CDR2 from the germline V gene are DFQATT and SNEGSKA (reference sequence). This CDR3 is CSARHSWETQYF. The CDR3 region has the DNA TGCAGTGCTAGACACAGTTGGGAGACCCAGTACTTC.

This clonotype was seen only a few times. The V and J genes are TRBV29-1 and TRBJ2-2; TRBD1 agrees at 7 bases. The germline V gene encodes CDR1 SQVTM and CDR2 ANQGSEA. J gave up 0 bases and V 4 bases, and 11 bases lay outside the gene matches. CDR3 length: 17 residues. The DNA for the CDR3 is TGCAGCGTTGGAAGAAGGACAGGAGAAACGAACACCGGGGAGCTGTTTTTT. Amino acids: CSVGRRTGETNTGELFF.

This clonotype was counted between two and nine times. J is TRBJ2-3 and V is TRBV10-3; 9 bases agree with TRBD1. Germline trimming cut 6 bases from V and 1 base from J; bases unmatched to any gene: 2. This CDR3 region has 14 residues. Germline assignment: CDR1 ENHRY and CDR2 SYGVKD. CDR3 coding DNA: TGTGCCATCAGGGGACAGGGAGGCACAGATACGCAGTATTTT. Protein: CAIRGQGGTDTQYF.